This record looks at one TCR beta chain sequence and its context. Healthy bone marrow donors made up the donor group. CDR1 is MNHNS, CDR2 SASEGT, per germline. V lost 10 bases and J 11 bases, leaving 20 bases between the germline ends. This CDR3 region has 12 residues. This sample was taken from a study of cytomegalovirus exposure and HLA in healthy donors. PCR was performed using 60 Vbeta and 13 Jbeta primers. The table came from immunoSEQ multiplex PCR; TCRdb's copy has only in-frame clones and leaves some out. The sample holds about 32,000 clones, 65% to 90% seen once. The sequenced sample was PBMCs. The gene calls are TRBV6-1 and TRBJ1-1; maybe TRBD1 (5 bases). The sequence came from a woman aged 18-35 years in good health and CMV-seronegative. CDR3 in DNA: TGTGCCATTCAGAACCCGGTTGGGGGGGCTTTCTTT. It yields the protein CAIQNPVGGAFF.